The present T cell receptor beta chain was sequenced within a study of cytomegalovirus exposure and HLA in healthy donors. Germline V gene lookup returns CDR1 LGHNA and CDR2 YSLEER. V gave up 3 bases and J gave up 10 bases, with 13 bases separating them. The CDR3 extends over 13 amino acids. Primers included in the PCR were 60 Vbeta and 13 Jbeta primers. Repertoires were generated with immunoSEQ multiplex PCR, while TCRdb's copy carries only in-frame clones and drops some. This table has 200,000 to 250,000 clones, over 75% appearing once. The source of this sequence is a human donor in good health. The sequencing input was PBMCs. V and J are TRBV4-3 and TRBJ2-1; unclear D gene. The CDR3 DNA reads TGCGCCAGCAGCCAGTCCATGATGAGGGAGCAGTTCTTC. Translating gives CASSQSMMREQFF.